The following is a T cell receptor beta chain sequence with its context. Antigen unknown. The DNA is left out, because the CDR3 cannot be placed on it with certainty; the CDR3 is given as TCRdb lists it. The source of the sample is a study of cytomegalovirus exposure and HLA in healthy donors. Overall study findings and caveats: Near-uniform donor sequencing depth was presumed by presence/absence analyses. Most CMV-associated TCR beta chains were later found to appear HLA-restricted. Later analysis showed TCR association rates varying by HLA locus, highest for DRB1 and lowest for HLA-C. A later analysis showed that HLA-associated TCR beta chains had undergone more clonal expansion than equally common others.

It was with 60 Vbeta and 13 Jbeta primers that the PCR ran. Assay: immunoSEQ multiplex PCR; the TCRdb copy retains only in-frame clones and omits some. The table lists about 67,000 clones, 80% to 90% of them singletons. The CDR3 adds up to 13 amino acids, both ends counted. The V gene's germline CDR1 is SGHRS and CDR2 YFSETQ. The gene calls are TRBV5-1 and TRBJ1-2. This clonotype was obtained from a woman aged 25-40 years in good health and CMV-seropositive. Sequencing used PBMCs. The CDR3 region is CASSPGVGPGIAF.